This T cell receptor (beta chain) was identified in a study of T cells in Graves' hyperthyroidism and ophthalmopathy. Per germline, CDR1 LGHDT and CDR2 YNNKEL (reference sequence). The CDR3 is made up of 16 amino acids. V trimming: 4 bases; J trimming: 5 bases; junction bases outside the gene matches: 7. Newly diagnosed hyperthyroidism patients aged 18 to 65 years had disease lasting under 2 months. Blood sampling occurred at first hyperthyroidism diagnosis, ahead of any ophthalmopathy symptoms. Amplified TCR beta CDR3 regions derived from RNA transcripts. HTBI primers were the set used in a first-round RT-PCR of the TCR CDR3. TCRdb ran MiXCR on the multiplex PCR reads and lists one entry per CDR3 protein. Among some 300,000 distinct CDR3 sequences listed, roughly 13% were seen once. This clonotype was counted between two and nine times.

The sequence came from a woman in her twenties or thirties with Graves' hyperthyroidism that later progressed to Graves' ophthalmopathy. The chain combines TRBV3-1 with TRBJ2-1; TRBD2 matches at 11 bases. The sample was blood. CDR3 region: CASSPLLSGRDNEQFF. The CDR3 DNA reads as TGTGCCAGCAGCCCGTTGCTTAGCGGGAGGGACAATGAGCAGTTCTTC.